This TCR beta chain is from a study of PD-L1 blockade in urothelial cancer. Across the study: Administration of atezolizumab to patients began around 2014, at 1,200 mg intravenously every 3 weeks. Blood analysis occurred 3 weeks (second dose) and 6 weeks after treatment start. Study-level points and caveats: At the 3-week point, tumor-associated blood clones expanded more in durable-benefit patients.

Method: immunoSEQ multiplex PCR; TCRdb's copy keeps in-frame clones and lacks some. This table has under 80,000 clones, 81% appearing once. With respect to this clone: Its specificity is unknown.

Time point indicated: pretreatment peripheral blood. V lost 4 bases, J lost 6 bases, and 17 bases lay in between. The CDR3 extends over 14 amino acids. Germline CDR1 SGHRS, CDR2 YFSETQ. The J gene is TRBJ2-7, the V gene TRBV5-1; perhaps TRBD2 as D (6 bases). The material sequenced was PBMCs, taken around atezolizumab (anti-PD-L1) treatment. The receptor's source is a man in his 70s with urothelial cancer. In nucleotides, the CDR3 is TGCGCCAGCAGCGTTGACACGGCGGGGCTCGAGCAGTACTTC. Its protein is CASSVDTAGLEQYF.